This TCR beta chain was obtained from a study of T-cell reconstitution after alpha-beta-depleted transplantation in children. Unique molecular identifiers were incorporated into the prepared TCRbeta library. TCRdb itself ran the PCR reads through MiXCR, one entry per CDR3 protein. There are about a million distinct CDR3 sequences in the sample; about 29% occur only once, and roughly 30% lies in the top ten. There are a few counts of this clonotype. V lost 6 bases and J lost 4; bases outside the gene matches: 8. The CDR3 is made up of 15 amino acids. The source of this sequence is a boy in the first two years of life who had a stem cell transplant for SCID, so the T cells may come from the graft donor. The chain couples TRBV12-3 or TRBV12-4 to TRBJ2-1; 8 bases match TRBD2. The material was PBMCs, mostly from graft donor cells, obtained 360 days after TCRalphabeta/CD19-depleted stem cell transplant. The chain's CDR3 is CASSSGLARYNEQFF. The DNA of the CDR3 is TGTGCCAGCAGCTCCGGACTAGCTAGATACAATGAGCAGTTCTTC.